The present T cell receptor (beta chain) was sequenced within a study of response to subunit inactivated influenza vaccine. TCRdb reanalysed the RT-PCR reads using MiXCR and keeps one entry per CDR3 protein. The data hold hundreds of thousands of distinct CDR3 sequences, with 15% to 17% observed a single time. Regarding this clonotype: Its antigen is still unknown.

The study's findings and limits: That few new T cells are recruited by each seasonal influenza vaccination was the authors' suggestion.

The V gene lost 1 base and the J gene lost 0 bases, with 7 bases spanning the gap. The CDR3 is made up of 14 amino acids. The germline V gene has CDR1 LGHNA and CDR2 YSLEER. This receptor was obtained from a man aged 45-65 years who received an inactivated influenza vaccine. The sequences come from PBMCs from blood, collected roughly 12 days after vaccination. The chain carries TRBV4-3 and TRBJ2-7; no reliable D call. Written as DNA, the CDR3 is TGCGCCAGCAGCCAAGTGCAGCTCTCCTACGAGCAGTACTTC. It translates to CASSQVQLSYEQYF.